A single T cell receptor beta chain is shown here with its context. No cognate antigen has been identified for it. No base quality values were provided; no much bigger clone lies one nucleotide off. This specimen belongs to a study of CD8+CD57+ T cells in acquired aplastic anemia listed by TCRdb under 2018. Notes on the research overall: On average, sorted CD4+ and CD8+ cells yielded around 3.4 ug of extracted DNA, with a range of about 0.18 to 27.4 ug. CD8+CD57+ expansion was defined as a frequency above the mean frequency observed in healthy subjects.

Profiling of TCR beta VDJ combinations and CDR3 sequences used genomic DNA as the template. An Illumina HiSeq 2000 was used for TCR repertoire sequencing. For the original study's pipeline: TRBV/TRBJ rearrangement plots, CDR3 size and DJ length profiles, and Simpson's diversity index were used to assess repertoires. The immunodominant clone was defined as the most abundant DNA sequence in deep sequencing data. CDR3 amino acid sequences were checked for sharing between subjects and were compared against published repertoires and the VDJdb database. Starting from the raw public reads, TCRdb applied fastp trimming at Q25, assembled clones with MiXCR and retained in-frame beta chains. Every CDR3 protein is listed once, alongside the most common genes and DNA of its rows. The V and J calls and clone size come from TCRdb's table, not from the authors' own analysis. This sample gives 100,000 to 150,000 distinct CDR3 sequences in total; roughly 40% of them show up just once. The top ten hold about 3% of the sample.

V is reduced by 1 base and J by 5 bases, leaving a spacing of 9 bases between them. As encoded in the germline V gene, CDR1 is LGHNT while CDR2 is FRNRAP. CDR3 length: 14 amino acids, cysteine to phenylalanine. CDR3 DNA only is kept here, 42 bases in frame from base 1. Study-wide findings and limitations: Between patients and healthy controls, no significant difference in CD8+ Simpson's diversity was found (P=0.060). Although 25 to 30 CD8+ CDR3 sequences were shared by patients and controls, these sequences appeared highly expressed in patients and within the immunodominant clones of patients.

Flow cytometry had shown CD8+CD57+ cell expansion in the patients selected for sequencing. Severe acquired aplastic anemia was diagnosed in all patients according to International Study of Aplastic Anemia and Agranulocytosis and Camitta criteria. No therapy had been received by the patients at the time of blood sampling. In the study, sorted CD4+ and CD8+ blood T cells from patients with severe aplastic anemia and from healthy subjects underwent deep sequencing of TCR repertoires. Patients were enrolled in the USA under clinicaltrials.gov protocols 00001620, 01623167, 00001397, 00071045, 00081523 and 00961064. Ficoll-Paque density gradient centrifugation was used to isolate peripheral blood mononuclear cells. Before DNA was extracted, CD4+ and CD8+ T cells were sorted using either FACS or magnetic beads.

Recombination linked TRBV12-5 to TRBJ2-1; a weak D assignment points to TRBD1 (6 bases agree). Material: sorted CD4+, CD8+, or CD8+CD57+ T cells (not recorded which) from PBMCs. This TCR was recovered from a human donor with aplastic anemia. The DNA reads as follows: TGTGCTAGTGGTTTGGGAGGGACAAACAATGAGCAGTTCTTC. The encoded protein is CASGLGGTNNEQFF.